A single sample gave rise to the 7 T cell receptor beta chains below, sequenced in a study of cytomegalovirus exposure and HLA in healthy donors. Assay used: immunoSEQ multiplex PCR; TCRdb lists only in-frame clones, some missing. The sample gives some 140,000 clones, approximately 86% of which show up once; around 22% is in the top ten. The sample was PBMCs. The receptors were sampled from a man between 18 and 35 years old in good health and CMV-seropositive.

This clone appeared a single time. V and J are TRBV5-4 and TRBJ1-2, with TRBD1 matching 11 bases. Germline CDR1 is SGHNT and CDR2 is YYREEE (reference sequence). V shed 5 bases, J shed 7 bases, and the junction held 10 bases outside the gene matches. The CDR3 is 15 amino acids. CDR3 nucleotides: TGTGCCAGCAGACCGGGGACAGGGGGAAGGGGTGGCTACACCTTC. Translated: CASRPGTGGRGGYTF.

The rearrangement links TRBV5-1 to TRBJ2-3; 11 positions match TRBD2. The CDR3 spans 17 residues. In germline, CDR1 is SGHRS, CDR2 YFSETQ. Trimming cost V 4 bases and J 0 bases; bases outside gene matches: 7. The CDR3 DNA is TGCGCCAGCAGCCACGGCAGGACTAGCGGGAGCACAGATACGCAGTATTTT. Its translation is CASSHGRTSGSTDTQYF.

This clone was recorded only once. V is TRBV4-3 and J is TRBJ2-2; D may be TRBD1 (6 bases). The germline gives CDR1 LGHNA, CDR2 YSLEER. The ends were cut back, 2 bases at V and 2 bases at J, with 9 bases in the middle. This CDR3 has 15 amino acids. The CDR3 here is CASSQMGHNTGELFF. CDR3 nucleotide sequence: TGCGCCAGCAGCCAAATGGGACATAACACCGGGGAGCTGTTTTTT.

For the CDR3, the DNA is TGTGCCAGCTATACTGCAGGAACGGGATACAATGAGCAGTTCTTC. It translates to CASYTAGTGYNEQFF. The chain is built from TRBV18 and TRBJ2-1, with D possibly matching TRBD2 (5 bases). In germline, CDR1 is KGHSH, CDR2 LQKENI. The length of the CDR3 is 15 residues. V was trimmed by 7 bases and J by 4 bases, leaving 17 bases between them. The variable domain in full, with the rest retrieved from reference TRBV18 and TRBJ2-1, is NAGVMQNPRHLVRRRGQEARLRCSPMKGHSHVYWYRQLPEEGLKFMVYLQKENIIDESGMPKERFSAEFPKEGPSILRIQQVVRGDSAAYFCASYTAGTGYNEQFFGPGTRLTVL.

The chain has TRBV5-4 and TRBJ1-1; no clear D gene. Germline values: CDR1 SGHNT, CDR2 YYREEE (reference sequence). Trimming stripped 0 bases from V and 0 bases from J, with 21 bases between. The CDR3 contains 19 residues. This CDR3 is CASSLGRAETYYLNTEAFF. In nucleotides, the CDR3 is TGTGCCAGCAGCTTGGGGCGGGCGGAGACTTACTACTTGAACACTGAAGCTTTCTTT.

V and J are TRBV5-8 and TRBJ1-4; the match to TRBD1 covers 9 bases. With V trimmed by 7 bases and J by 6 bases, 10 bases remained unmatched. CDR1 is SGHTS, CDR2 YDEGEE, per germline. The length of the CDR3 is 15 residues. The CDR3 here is CASGRSGDRDEKLFF. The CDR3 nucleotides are TGTGCCAGCGGGCGGAGTGGGGACAGGGATGAAAAACTGTTTTTT.

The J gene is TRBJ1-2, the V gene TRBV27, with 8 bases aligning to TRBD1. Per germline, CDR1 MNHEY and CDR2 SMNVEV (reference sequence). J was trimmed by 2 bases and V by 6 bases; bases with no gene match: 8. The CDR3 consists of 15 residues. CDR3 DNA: TGTGCCAGCAGCTGGGGGGACAGGCTAAACTATGGCTACACCTTC. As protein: CASSWGDRLNYGYTF.